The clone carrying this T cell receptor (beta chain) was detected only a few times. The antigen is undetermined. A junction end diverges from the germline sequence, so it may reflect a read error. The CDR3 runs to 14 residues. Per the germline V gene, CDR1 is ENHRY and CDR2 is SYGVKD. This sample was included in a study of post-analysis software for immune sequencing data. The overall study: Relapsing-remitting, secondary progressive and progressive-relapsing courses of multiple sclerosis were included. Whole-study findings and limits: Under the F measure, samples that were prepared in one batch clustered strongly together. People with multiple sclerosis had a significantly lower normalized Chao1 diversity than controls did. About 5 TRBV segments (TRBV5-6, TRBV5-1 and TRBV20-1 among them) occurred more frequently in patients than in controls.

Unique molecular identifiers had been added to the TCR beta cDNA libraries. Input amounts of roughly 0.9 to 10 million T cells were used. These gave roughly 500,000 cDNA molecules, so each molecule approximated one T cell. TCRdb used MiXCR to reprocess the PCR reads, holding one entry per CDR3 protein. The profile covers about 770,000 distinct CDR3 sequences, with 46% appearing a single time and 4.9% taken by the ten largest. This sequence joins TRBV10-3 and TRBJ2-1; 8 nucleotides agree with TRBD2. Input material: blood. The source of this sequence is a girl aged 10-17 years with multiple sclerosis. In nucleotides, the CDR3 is TGTGCCGTCAGAACCGGGACTAGGGGCAATGAGCAGTTCTTC. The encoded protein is CAVRTGTRGNEQFF.